This T cell receptor beta chain is from a study of beta chain features in type 1 diabetes (dated 2018 in TCRdb). Regarding the study in general: Mean age, gender distribution, total cell number and subset yield did not differ between patients and healthy donors. Across all samples, 90 million to 130 million sorted cells were examined, and cell number per subset correlated strongly with RNA yield. The study compared TCRB repertoires of sorted circulating CD4+ T cell subsets between recently diagnosed type 1 diabetes patients and matched healthy donors. Regulatory and stem cell-like memory subsets were obtained from only 8 patients and roughly eight healthy donors, while naive and central memory subsets were obtained from all 30 or so donors.

Via the germline V gene, CDR1 is SGDLS and CDR2 YYNGEE. V and J are truncated by 0 bases and 4 bases respectively, leaving an intervening sequence of 14 bases. Spanning cysteine to phenylalanine, the CDR3 consists of 16 amino acids. Only the CDR3 region is kept as DNA, spanning 48 bases read in frame from base 1. Each donor gave one peripheral blood draw, averaging about 120 mL, which was collected into heparinised tubes. A BD FACSAria II was used to sort naive, central memory, regulatory and stem cell-like memory CD4+ T cells with a panel that included CD45RO, CCR7, CD25, CD127, CD95 and CD27. Every sorted population had a purity above 98%. Right away, PBMCs were isolated by Lymphoprep density gradient centrifugation and were stained directly, with no culture step. So that batch effects would be minimized, each experiment stained and sorted samples in pairs, pairing one healthy donor with one patient.

Overall study results and their limits: Shorter templates might have been favored by PCR, but patient and control samples were amplified and corrected together, so both groups would have been affected equally by any skew. Naive, central memory and regulatory TCRB repertoires appeared to be more similar among patients than among healthy donors. At VDJ recombination sites, patients with type 1 diabetes made fewer insertions and deleted more nucleotides, a pattern implying thymic rearrangement abnormalities. Only small numbers of individuals were included in the HLA sub-analyses, which left unresolved whether HLA type had any influence on TCRB rearrangement. In all four CD4+ subsets, TCRB CDR3 length was moderately but significantly shorter in type 1 diabetes patients. Because cDNA was sequenced instead of genomic DNA, activated cells with high expression could be over-represented, although the groups did not differ in activation or CD3 levels.

The entire isolated RNA was reverse transcribed using the High Capacity cDNA Reverse Transcription Kit, and thus expressed TCRB transcripts were sequenced. Deep immunoSEQ sequencing was performed on naive, central memory and regulatory T cell samples, with an average of roughly 4 million total reads per sample. After sorted cells were lysed in RLT buffer, RNA was extracted with DNase-treated RNeasy Micro or Mini kits, with the choice depending on cell number. To prevent cross-contamination, every cell subset was processed on its own, while patient and healthy donor samples were processed together. The immunoSEQ multiplex PCR was used to amplify TCRB sequences from cDNA, yielding 87-bp fragments that span the CDR3 region. The amplicons were sequenced using the Illumina HiSeq platform. In the source study's methods: Synthetic template baselines were used to correct PCR bias computationally, reads within Hamming distance 2 were collapsed together, and singletons that could not be merged were discarded. Reads were aligned against IMGT to assign V, D and J genes, CDR3 length and insertions or deletions at six rearrangement sites. Clonotype counts were normalized to sorted cell number within each subset before computing true diversity and Gini coefficients with the tcR R package. The overlap coefficient, calculated on TCRB nucleotide sequences, was used to quantify repertoire sharing. The source is immuneACCESS, and TCRdb retained only in-frame sequences with V and J called. Part of the clones is not carried over; for the studies checked, unresolved V genes explain less than half of this, and the remainder is unexplained. For V, J and clone size, that table is used; D and trimming come from the DNA. The sample records about 180,000 clones, 10% to 15% of which are singletons. In total, the top ten clones hold less than 0.7% of the sample.

This clone is a singleton in its sample. What this receptor recognizes is not known. There are no base qualities to consult, and no much larger clone falls within one base. The chain was built from TRBV9 and TRBJ2-1, and possibly TRBD2, on 5 matching bases. The sequenced sample was central memory CD4+ T cells from blood. The sequence was collected from a woman in her late teens or twenties in good health. The CDR3 protein: CASSVALASPYNEQFF. The DNA is as follows: TGTGCCAGCAGCGTAGCCCTAGCCTCGCCTTACAATGAGCAGTTCTTC.